Reported below is one T cell receptor (beta chain). This clone has just a few counts. It has no known antigen specificity. Per-nucleotide qualities are absent, and no much larger clonotype sits a single base away. Libraries were prepared through the immunoSEQ multiplex PCR assay. DNA was isolated using Qiagen DNeasy or QIAamp micro DNA kits, and TCRB was sequenced using the Adaptive Biotechnology human TCRB sequencing kit. An Illumina MiSeq was used to sequence the TCRB libraries. On the study's bioinformatics: TCRB sequence data were analyzed using the kit provider's software, and tumor enrichment of clonotype templates was assessed with Fisher's exact test. This immuneACCESS table, as held by TCRdb, lists in-frame sequences with V and J called but not all clones. Of the missing ones, under half trace to an unresolved V gene in checked studies; the others have no known cause. The V and J calls and clone size are taken from that table; D and trimming were inferred from the DNA. The sample records a few thousand clones, around 70% of which are singletons. Around a sixth of the sample comes from the top ten.

This specimen comes from a study of CD4 T cells in lung cancer (dated by TCRdb to between 2018 and 2020). About the full investigation: To find responses to candidate mutation-encoded neoepitopes, the study screened blood T cells from NSCLC patients and isolated neoantigen-specific CD4+ T-cell clones and TCRs. Deep sequencing of TCRB was used to follow the frequency of neoantigen-specific clonotypes in tumor resections, non-adjacent lung and cultured T-cell products. Tumor and non-adjacent lung tissue came from a handful of patients undergoing curative-intent resections for stage I-III non-small cell lung cancer. Before blood donation, treatments including platinum chemotherapy had been received by the patients, and nivolumab or pembrolizumab had been received by some of the patients. The patients who underwent resection had lung adenocarcinoma or squamous cell carcinoma, were aged 60 to 69 when blood was donated, and were mostly former smokers.

Beyond this particular receptor, the publication reports: Some blood-derived responses might be explained by in vitro priming of naive T cells or cross-reactivity rather than by memory responses to the cancer.

This sequence was found in a man in his fifties or sixties with non-small cell lung cancer. Source material: lung tumor tissue.

The bases read TGTGCCAGCAGCTTATACTTGAACACTGAAGCTTTCTTT. This yields the protein CASSLYLNTEAFF. The sequence joins TRBV7-9 to TRBJ1-1; confidence is insufficient to name the D gene. A distance of 4 bases separates the germline ends of V and J, which lose 2 bases and 0 bases respectively. The CDR3 contains 13 residues, cysteine and phenylalanine counted. Of all the DNA, just the CDR3 is kept, 39 bases in frame from base 1. From a lookup of the germline V gene (reference sequence), CDR1 and CDR2 are SEHNR and FQNEAQ.